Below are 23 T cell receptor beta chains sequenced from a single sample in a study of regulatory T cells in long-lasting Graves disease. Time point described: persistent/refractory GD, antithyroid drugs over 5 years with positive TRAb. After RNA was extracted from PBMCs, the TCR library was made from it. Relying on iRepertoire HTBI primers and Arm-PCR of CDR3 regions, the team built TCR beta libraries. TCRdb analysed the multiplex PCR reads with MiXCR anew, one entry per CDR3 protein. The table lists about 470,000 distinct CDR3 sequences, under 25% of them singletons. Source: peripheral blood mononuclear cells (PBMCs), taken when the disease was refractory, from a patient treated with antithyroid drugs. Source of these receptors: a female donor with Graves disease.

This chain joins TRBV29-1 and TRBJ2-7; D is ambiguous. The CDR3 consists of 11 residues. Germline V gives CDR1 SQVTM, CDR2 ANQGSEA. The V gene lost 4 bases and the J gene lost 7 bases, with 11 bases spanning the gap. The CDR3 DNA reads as TGCAGCGTTGCTTTGGCTTGGGAGCAGTACTTC. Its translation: CSVALAWEQYF.

Written as DNA, the CDR3 is TGTGCCAGCAGCTATACCAGGGACTCTGGGGCCAACGTCCTGACTTTC. Translating gives CASSYTRDSGANVLTF. The chain links TRBV5-5 to TRBJ2-6; tentative D call: TRBD1 (5 bases). Trimming removed 3 bases at V and 0 bases at J, with 10 bases between. The germline CDR1 and CDR2 sequences are SGHKS and YYEKEE (reference sequence). The CDR3 has 16 residues.

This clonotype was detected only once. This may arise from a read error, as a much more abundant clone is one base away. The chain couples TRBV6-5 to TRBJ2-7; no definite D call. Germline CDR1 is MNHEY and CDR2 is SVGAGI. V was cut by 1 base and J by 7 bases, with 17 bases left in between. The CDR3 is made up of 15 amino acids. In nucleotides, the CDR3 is TGTGCCAGCAGTTACTTCGCAAGGGCCACCTGGGAGCAGTACTTC. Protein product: CASSYFARATWEQYF.

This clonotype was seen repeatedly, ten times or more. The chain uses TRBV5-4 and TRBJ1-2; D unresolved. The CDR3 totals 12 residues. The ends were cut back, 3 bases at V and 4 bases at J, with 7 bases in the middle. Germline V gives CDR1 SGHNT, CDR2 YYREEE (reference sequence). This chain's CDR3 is CASSSDIYGYTF. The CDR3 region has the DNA TGTGCCAGCAGCTCTGACATCTATGGCTACACCTTC.

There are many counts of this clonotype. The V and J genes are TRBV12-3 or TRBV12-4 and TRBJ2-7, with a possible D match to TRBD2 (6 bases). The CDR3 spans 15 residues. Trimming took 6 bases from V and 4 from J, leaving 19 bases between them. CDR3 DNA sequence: TGTGCCAGCAGCCGAGAGCGGGTTAAGGGTTACGAGCAGTACTTC. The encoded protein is CASSRERVKGYEQYF.

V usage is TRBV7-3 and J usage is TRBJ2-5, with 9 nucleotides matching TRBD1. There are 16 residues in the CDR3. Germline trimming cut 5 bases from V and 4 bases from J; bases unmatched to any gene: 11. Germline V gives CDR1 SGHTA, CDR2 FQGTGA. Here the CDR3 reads CASSTSGQGPPETQYF. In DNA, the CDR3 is TGTGCCAGCAGCACTTCGGGACAGGGACCCCCAGAGACCCAGTACTTC. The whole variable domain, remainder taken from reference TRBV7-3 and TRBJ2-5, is GAGVSQTPSNKVTEKGKYVELRCDPISGHTALYWYRQSLGQGPEFLIYFQGTGAADDSGLPNDRFFAVRPEGSVSTLKIQRTERGDSAVYLCASSTSGQGPPETQYFGPGTRLLVL.

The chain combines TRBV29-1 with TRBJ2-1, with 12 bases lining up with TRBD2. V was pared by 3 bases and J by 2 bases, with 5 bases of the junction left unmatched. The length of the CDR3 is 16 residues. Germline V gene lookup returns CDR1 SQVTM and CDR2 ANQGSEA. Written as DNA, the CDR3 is TGCAGCGTTGACCTAGCGGGGGGGAGGACCTACAATGAGCAGTTCTTC. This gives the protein CSVDLAGGRTYNEQFF.

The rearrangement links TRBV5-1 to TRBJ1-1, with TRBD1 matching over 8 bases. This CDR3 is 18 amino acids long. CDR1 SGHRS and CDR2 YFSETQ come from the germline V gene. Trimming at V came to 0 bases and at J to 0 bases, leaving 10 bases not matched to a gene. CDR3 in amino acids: CASSLAVGQGGLNTEAFF. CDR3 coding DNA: TGCGCCAGCAGCTTGGCCGTAGGACAGGGCGGCCTGAACACTGAAGCTTTCTTT. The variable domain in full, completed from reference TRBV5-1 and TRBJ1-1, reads KAGVTQTPRYLIKTRGQQVTLSCSPISGHRSVSWYQQTPGQGLQFLFEYFSETQRNKGNFPGRFSGRQFSNSRSEMNVSTLELGDSALYLCASSLAVGQGGLNTEAFFGQGTRLTVV.

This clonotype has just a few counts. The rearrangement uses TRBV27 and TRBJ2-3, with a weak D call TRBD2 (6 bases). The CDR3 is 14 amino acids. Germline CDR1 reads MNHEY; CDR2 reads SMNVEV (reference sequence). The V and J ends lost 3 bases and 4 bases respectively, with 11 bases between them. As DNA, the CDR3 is TGTGCCAGCAGTTTTGGAGGGGTCGCAGATACGCAGTATTTT. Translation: CASSFGGVADTQYF.

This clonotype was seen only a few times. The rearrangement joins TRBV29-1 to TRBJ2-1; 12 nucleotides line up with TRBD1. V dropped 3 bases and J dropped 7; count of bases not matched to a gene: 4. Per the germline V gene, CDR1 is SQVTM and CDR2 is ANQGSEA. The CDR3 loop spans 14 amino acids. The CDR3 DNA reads TGCAGCGTTGACCGGGACAGGGGGCTGAATGAGCAGTTCTTC. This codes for CSVDRDRGLNEQFF.

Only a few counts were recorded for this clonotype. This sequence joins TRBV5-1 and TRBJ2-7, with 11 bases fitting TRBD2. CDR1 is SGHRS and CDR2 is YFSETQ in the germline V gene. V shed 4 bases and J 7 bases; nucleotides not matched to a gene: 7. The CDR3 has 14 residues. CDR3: CASSPTSGEGEQYF. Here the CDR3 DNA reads TGCGCCAGCAGCCCGACTAGCGGGGAGGGAGAGCAGTACTTC.

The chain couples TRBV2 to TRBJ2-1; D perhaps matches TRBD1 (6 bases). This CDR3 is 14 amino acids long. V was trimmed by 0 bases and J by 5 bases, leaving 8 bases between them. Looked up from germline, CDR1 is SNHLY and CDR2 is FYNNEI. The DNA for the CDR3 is TGTGCCAGCAGTGAAGCTACAGGGAACAATGAGCAGTTCTTC. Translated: CASSEATGNNEQFF.

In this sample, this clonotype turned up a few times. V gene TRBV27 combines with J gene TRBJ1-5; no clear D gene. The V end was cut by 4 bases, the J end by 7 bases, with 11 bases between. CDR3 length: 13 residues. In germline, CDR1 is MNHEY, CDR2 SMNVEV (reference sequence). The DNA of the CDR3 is TGTGCCAGCAGTTACCAGGAGGGACAGCCCCAGCATTTT. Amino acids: CASSYQEGQPQHF.

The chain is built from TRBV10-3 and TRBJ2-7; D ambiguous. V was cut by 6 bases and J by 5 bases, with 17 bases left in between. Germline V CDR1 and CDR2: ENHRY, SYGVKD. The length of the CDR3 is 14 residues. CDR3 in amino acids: CAIRADGSSDEQYF. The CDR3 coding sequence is TGTGCCATCAGGGCTGACGGAAGTTCGGACGAGCAGTACTTC.

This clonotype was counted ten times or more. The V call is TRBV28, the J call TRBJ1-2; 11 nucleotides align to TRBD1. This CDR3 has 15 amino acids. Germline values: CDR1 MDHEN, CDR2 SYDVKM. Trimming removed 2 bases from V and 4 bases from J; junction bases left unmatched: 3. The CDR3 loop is CASSLGQGATYGYTF. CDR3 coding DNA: TGTGCCAGCAGTTTAGGACAGGGGGCCACCTATGGCTACACCTTC.

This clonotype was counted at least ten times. The CDR3 reads CASSLSGGLETQYF. The CDR3 nucleotides are TGTGCCAGCAGTTTATCAGGGGGCCTCGAGACCCAGTACTTC. The V gene is TRBV28, the J gene TRBJ2-5, with 8 bases that match TRBD1. The CDR3 sequence is 14 residues long. Germline loops: CDR1 MDHEN, CDR2 SYDVKM. V trimming: 1 base; J trimming: 5 bases; junction bases outside the gene matches: 3.

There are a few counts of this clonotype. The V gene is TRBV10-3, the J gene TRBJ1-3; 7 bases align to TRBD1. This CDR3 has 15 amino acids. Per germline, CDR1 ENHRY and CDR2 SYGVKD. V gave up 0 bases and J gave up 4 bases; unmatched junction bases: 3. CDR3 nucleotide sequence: TGTGCCATCAGTGAGTCGAGGGACAGAGGAAACACCATATATTTT. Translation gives CAISESRDRGNTIYF.

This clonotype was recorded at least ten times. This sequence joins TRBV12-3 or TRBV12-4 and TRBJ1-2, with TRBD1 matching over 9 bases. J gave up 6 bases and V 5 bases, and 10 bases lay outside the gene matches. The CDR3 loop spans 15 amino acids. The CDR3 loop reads CASSNSGTGINGYTF. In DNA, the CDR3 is TGTGCCAGCAGTAACAGCGGGACAGGGATTAATGGCTACACCTTC.

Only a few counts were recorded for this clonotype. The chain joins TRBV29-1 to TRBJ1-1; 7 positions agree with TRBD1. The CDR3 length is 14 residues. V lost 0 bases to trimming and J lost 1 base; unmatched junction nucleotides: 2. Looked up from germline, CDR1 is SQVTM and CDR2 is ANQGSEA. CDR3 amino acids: CSVEEGTENTEAFF. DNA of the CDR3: TGCAGCGTTGAAGAGGGGACAGAGAACACTGAAGCTTTCTTT. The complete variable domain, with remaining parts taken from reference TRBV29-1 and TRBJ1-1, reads SAVISQKPSRDICQRGTSLTIQCQVDSQVTMMFWYRQQPGQSLTLIATANQGSEATYESGFVIDKFPISRPNLTFSTLTVSNMSPEDSSIYLCSVEEGTENTEAFFGQGTRLTVV.

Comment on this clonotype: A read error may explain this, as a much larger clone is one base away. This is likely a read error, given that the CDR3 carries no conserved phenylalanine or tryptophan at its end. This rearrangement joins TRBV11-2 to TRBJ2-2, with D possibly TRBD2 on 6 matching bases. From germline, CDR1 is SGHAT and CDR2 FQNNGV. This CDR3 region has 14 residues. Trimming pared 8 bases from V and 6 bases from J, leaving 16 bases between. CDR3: CASGGLGGAGELFS. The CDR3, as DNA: TGTGCCAGCGGAGGGCTCGGAGGGGCCGGGGAGCTGTTTTCT.

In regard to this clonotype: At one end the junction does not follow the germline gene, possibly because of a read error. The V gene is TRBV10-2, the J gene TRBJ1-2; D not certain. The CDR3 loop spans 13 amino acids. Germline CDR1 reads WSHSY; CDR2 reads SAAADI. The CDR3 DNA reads TGCGCCAGCAGTGAGTCTGGGGATTATGGCGACACCTTC. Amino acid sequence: CASSESGDYGDTF.

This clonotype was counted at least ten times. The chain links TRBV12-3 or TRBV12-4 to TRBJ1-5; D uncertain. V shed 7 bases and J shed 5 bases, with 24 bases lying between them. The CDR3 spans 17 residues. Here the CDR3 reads CASTKAVGGVMDQPQHF. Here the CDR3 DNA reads TGTGCCAGCACCAAGGCCGTAGGAGGAGTAATGGATCAGCCCCAGCATTTT.

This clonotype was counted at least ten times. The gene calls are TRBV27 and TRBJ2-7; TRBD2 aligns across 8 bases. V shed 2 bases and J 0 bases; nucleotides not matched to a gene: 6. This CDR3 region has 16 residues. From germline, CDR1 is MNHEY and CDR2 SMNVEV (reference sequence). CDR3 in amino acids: CASSLTHSGASYEQYF. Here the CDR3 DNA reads TGTGCCAGCAGTTTAACCCATAGCGGGGCCTCCTACGAGCAGTACTTC.